The 24 T cell receptor beta chains reported below all come from one sample, sequenced in a study of cytomegalovirus exposure and HLA in healthy donors. This PCR relied on a set of 60 Vbeta primers and 13 Jbeta primers. Only in-frame clones appear in the TCRdb table, and some are missing; sequencing was by immunoSEQ multiplex PCR. The data contain 69,000 or so clones, about 74% of them seen just once; the ten biggest clones take up over 8.5%. Input material: PBMCs. These TCRs come from a woman aged 55-75 years in good health and CMV-seropositive.

The chain employs TRBV7-9 and TRBJ1-6; D may be TRBD1 (5 bases). This CDR3 region has 13 residues. Germline V gene lookup returns CDR1 SEHNR and CDR2 FQNEAQ (reference sequence). Deletions cut 9 bases from V and 5 bases from J, with 11 bases between. DNA of the CDR3: TGTGCCAGTTCCCCCAGGGATAATTCACCCCTCCACTTT. It yields the protein CASSPRDNSPLHF.

The chain links TRBV7-6 to TRBJ2-2; TRBD2 matches 9 bases. This CDR3 region has 17 residues. J lost 3 bases, V lost 1 base, and 6 bases had no gene match. In germline, CDR1 is SGHVS, CDR2 FNYEAQ. The DNA for the CDR3 is TGTGCCAGCAGCTTAGGAGTTAGCGGGGGTGACACCGGGGAGCTGTTTTTT. Encoded protein: CASSLGVSGGDTGELFF.

The chain recombines TRBV6-5 with TRBJ1-2; D perhaps matches TRBD1 (6 bases). This CDR3 is 16 amino acids long. CDR1 and CDR2 from the germline V gene are MNHEY and SVGAGI. V was pared by 6 bases and J by 2 bases, with 19 bases between. This CDR3 reads CASSYDPQGVNYGYTF. The CDR3 nucleotides are TGTGCCAGCAGCTACGACCCACAGGGTGTCAACTATGGCTACACCTTC.

This CDR3 reads CAIGGGMNTEAFF. In nucleotides, the CDR3 is TGTGCCATTGGGGGGGGTATGAACACTGAAGCTTTCTTT. The chain combines TRBV2 with TRBJ1-1, with TRBD1 as a possible D gene (5 bases). V was pared by 10 bases and J by 0 bases, with 12 bases between. There are 13 residues in the CDR3. Germline CDR1 is SNHLY and CDR2 is FYNNEI.

This chain joins TRBV9 and TRBJ1-4; TRBD1 might be the D (5 bases). This CDR3 comprises 15 residues. Trimming pared 2 bases from V and 8 bases from J, leaving 16 bases between. Looked up from germline, CDR1 is SGDLS and CDR2 is YYNGEE. The CDR3 spells CASSVVRRVSEKLFF. The CDR3 DNA sequence: TGTGCCAGCAGCGTCGTTCGCAGGGTCAGCGAAAAACTGTTTTTT. Using reference TRBV9 and TRBJ1-4 for the parts outside the CDR3, the full variable domain is DSGVTQTPKHLITATGQRVTLRCSPRSGDLSVYWYQQSLDQGLQFLIQYYNGEERAKGNILERFSAQQFPDLHSELNLSSLELGDSALYFCASSVVRRVSEKLFFGSGTQLSVL.

This sequence joins TRBV5-6 and TRBJ2-7; no firm D call. CDR1 SGHDT and CDR2 YYEEEE come from the germline V gene. The CDR3 contains 11 residues. V was trimmed by 4 bases and J by 4 bases, leaving 6 bases between them. The CDR3 coding sequence is TGTGCCAGCAGCCGCGAATACGAGCAGTACTTC. Protein: CASSREYEQYF. The variable domain in full, completed from reference TRBV5-6 and TRBJ2-7, reads DAGVTQSPTHLIKTRGQQVTLRCSPKSGHDTVSWYQQALGQGPQFIFQYYEEEERQRGNFPDRFSGHQFPNYSSELNVNALLLGDSALYLCASSREYEQYFGPGTRLTVT.

The rearrangement joins TRBV2 to TRBJ2-7; tentatively, D is TRBD1 (5 bases). The CDR3 consists of 13 residues. The ends were cut back, 3 bases at V and 3 bases at J, with 9 bases in the middle. Germline V lookup: CDR1 SNHLY, CDR2 FYNNEI. The CDR3 region has the DNA TGTGCCAGCAGTGAGTCAGGGAACTACGAGCAGTACTTC. This sequence encodes CASSESGNYEQYF.

Remarks on this clone: Other nucleotide sequences from this sample produce the same CDR3. J is TRBJ2-7 and V is TRBV20-1; weak D call: TRBD1 (6 bases). The CDR3 loop spans 11 amino acids. Germline V gives CDR1 DFQATT, CDR2 SNEGSKA (reference sequence). Trimming stripped 4 bases from V and 3 bases from J, with 7 bases between. The CDR3 sequence is CSATQGYEQYF. DNA for the CDR3: TGCAGTGCTACACAGGGCTACGAGCAGTACTTC.

CDR3 loop: CASSPSRTGGLFQQYF. The CDR3 nucleotides are TGTGCCAGCAGCCCCTCTAGGACAGGAGGTCTATTTCAGCAGTACTTC. J is TRBJ2-7 and V is TRBV5-4; 7 bases match TRBD1. The CDR3 sequence is 16 residues long. Germline values: CDR1 SGHNT, CDR2 YYREEE (reference sequence). Trimming cost V 4 bases and J 8 bases; bases outside gene matches: 18. Drawing the rest from reference TRBV5-4 and TRBJ2-7, the complete variable domain is ETGVTQSPTHLIKTRGQQVTLRCSSQSGHNTVSWYQQALGQGPQFIFQYYREEENGRGNFPPRFSGLQFPNYSSELNVNALELDDSALYLCASSPSRTGGLFQQYFGPGTRLTVT.

The gene calls are TRBV7-2 and TRBJ2-1; TRBD1 aligns across 10 bases. The junction had 8 bases not matched to a gene; V was cut back by 2 bases and J by 10 bases. The CDR3 consists of 15 residues. The germline gives CDR1 SGHTA, CDR2 FQGNSA. The CDR3, as DNA: TGTGCCAGCAGCTTACTTGGACAGGGGGTTAGCGAGCAGTTCTTC. Translated, it gives CASSLLGQGVSEQFF.

This clone has a single count. The CDR3 protein is CASSRDSRQPQHF. The CDR3 DNA is TGTGCCAGCTCCCGGGACAGCAGACAGCCCCAGCATTTT. The genes are TRBV18 and TRBJ1-5, with 7 bases that match TRBD1. The CDR3 is 13 residues long. The J segment lost 7 bases and the V segment lost 6 bases, leaving 6 bases of the junction unmatched. Germline V gives CDR1 KGHSH, CDR2 LQKENI.

This clone showed up just once. The CDR3 DNA sequence: TGTGCTAGTGGCCAGGGACAGGGGGCCGGTGGCTACACCTTC. This sequence encodes CASGQGQGAGGYTF. The V gene is TRBV12-5, the J gene TRBJ1-2; 12 nucleotides agree with TRBD1. Germline CDR1 is LGHNT and CDR2 is FRNRAP. With 6 bases clipped from V and 7 bases from J, the junction kept 6 bases outside the gene matches. The CDR3 contains 14 residues.

CDR3 in amino acids: CATIHPGQAWKGYTF. DNA for the CDR3: TGTGCCACCATTCATCCGGGACAGGCCTGGAAGGGCTACACCTTC. V usage is TRBV6-5 and J usage is TRBJ1-2; TRBD1 aligns across 8 bases. Germline CDR1 and CDR2: MNHEY and SVGAGI. This CDR3 region has 15 residues. J lost 8 bases, V lost 10 bases, and 18 bases had no gene match.

V and J are TRBV5-6 and TRBJ2-3, with 8 bases fitting TRBD1. The CDR3 has 16 residues. The J segment lost 4 bases and the V segment lost 3 bases, leaving 10 bases of the junction unmatched. Germline assignment: CDR1 SGHDT and CDR2 YYEEEE. In DNA form, the CDR3 reads TGTGCCAGCAGCTCCGCCGGGACAGGAATTTCAGATACGCAGTATTTT. Translated: CASSSAGTGISDTQYF. The full variable domain, in which reference TRBV5-6 and TRBJ2-3 provide the parts outside the CDR3, is DAGVTQSPTHLIKTRGQQVTLRCSPKSGHDTVSWYQQALGQGPQFIFQYYEEEERQRGNFPDRFSGHQFPNYSSELNVNALLLGDSALYLCASSSAGTGISDTQYFGPGTRLTVL.

The chain has TRBV4-2 and TRBJ1-2; no reliable D call. V was cut by 0 bases and J by 8 bases, with 10 bases left in between. The CDR3 runs 13 residues. The germline gives CDR1 LGHNA, CDR2 YNFKEQ. The CDR3 nucleotides are TGTGCCAGCAGCCAAGACAGGTCTCGGGGCTACACCTTC. This translates into CASSQDRSRGYTF.

This chain links TRBV4-1 with TRBJ1-2; TRBD1 might be the D (5 bases). The length of the CDR3 is 18 residues. Germline V gene lookup returns CDR1 MGHRA and CDR2 YSYEKL. Trimming removed 0 bases at V and 5 bases at J, with 22 bases between. CDR3 region: CASSQEAAGDSSSYGYTF. Written as DNA, the CDR3 is TGCGCCAGCAGCCAAGAAGCAGCCGGGGACTCCTCCTCATATGGCTACACCTTC.

The chain employs TRBV27 and TRBJ2-1; D not certain. V dropped 0 bases and J dropped 8 bases, with 14 bases sitting between them. The CDR3 is 15 amino acids. Germline lookup yields CDR1 MNHEY and CDR2 SMNVEV (reference sequence). The CDR3: CASSLSYLRAYEQFF. The CDR3, as DNA: TGTGCCAGCAGTTTATCCTACCTAAGAGCCTATGAGCAGTTCTTC.

V usage is TRBV5-1 and J usage is TRBJ2-7; D is unresolved. The V gene lost 0 bases and the J gene lost 2 bases, with 9 bases spanning the gap. The CDR3 totals 14 residues. Germline V gene lookup returns CDR1 SGHRS and CDR2 YFSETQ. CDR3 loop: CASSLVQAAYEQYF. For the CDR3, the DNA is TGCGCCAGCAGCTTGGTGCAGGCCGCCTACGAGCAGTACTTC.

The chain carries TRBV2 and TRBJ2-7; 7 bases are shared with TRBD2. The CDR3 is 14 residues long. CDR1 is SNHLY, CDR2 FYNNEI, per germline. V was pared by 3 bases and J by 1 base, with 3 bases of the junction left unmatched. CDR3 region: CASSDAGESYEQYF. CDR3 DNA: TGTGCCAGCAGTGATGCGGGGGAGTCCTACGAGCAGTACTTC.

This clone was observed at least ten times. The rearrangement uses TRBV30 and TRBJ1-1; 10 positions match TRBD1. From germline, CDR1 is GTSNPN and CDR2 SVGIG (reference sequence). The CDR3 loop spans 14 amino acids. V was clipped by 1 base and J by 6 bases; unmatched bases: 5. CDR3 nucleotides: TGTGCCTGGAGTGATTGGACAGGGGGTGCTGAAGCTTTCTTT. Translated: CAWSDWTGGAEAFF.

Only a few counts were recorded for this clone. The V gene is TRBV5-1, the J gene TRBJ2-7; 7 bases are a match to TRBD1. J was trimmed by 0 bases and V by 0 bases; bases with no gene match: 6. In germline, CDR1 is SGHRS, CDR2 YFSETQ. This CDR3 region has 16 residues. CDR3 nucleotides: TGCGCCAGCAGCTTGGGGGGGACAGCGATCTCCTACGAGCAGTACTTC. Residues: CASSLGGTAISYEQYF.

The chain has TRBV4-1 and TRBJ2-3, with 7 bases lining up with TRBD2. This CDR3 contains 14 residues. Trimming removed 5 bases from V and 0 bases from J; junction bases left unmatched: 2. Germline V gene lookup returns CDR1 MGHRA and CDR2 YSYEKL. This chain's CDR3 is CASSSGGSTDTQYF. Written as DNA, the CDR3 is TGCGCCAGCAGCTCGGGAGGTAGCACAGATACGCAGTATTTT.

V and J are TRBV5-1 and TRBJ2-7, with D possibly being TRBD2 (6 bases). Germline V gene lookup returns CDR1 SGHRS and CDR2 YFSETQ. V shed 1 base and J shed 3 bases, with 14 bases lying between them. The CDR3 is 15 residues long. The CDR3 loop is CASSLRASEGYEQYF. The CDR3 DNA sequence: TGCGCCAGCAGCTTGAGAGCTAGCGAAGGCTACGAGCAGTACTTC.

The rearrangement uses TRBV7-9 and TRBJ1-1, with D possibly matching TRBD1 (5 bases). V was trimmed by 8 bases and J by 3 bases, leaving 16 bases between them. Looked up from germline, CDR1 is SEHNR and CDR2 is FQNEAQ (reference sequence). This CDR3 spans 14 amino acids. The CDR3 DNA reads as TGTGCCAGCCTTGAAGGTTTAGGGGACACTGAAGCTTTCTTT. This codes for CASLEGLGDTEAFF.